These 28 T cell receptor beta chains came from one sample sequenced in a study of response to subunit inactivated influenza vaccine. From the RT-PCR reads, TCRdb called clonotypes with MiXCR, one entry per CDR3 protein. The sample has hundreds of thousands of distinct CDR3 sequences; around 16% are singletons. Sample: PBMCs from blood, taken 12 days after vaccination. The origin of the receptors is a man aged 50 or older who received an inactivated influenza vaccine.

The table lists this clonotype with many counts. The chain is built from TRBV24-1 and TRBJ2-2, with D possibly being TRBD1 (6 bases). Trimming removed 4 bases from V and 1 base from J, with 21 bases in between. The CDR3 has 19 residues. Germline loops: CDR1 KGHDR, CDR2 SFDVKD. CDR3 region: CATSEGDRNFFRNTGELFF. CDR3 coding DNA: TGTGCCACCAGTGAGGGAGACAGGAACTTCTTTAGGAACACCGGGGAGCTGTTTTTT.

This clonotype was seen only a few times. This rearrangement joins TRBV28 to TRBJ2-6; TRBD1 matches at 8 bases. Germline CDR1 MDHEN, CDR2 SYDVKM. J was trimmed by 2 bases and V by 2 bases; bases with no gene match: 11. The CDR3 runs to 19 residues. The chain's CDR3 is CASSLPPGQGTTGANVLTF. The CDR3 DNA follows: TGTGCCAGCAGTTTACCCCCTGGACAGGGTACAACTGGGGCCAACGTCCTGACTTTC.

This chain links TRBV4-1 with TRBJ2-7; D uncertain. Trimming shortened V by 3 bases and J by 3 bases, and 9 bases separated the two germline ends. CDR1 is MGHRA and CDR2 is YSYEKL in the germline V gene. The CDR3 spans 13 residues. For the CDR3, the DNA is TGCGCCAGCAGCCAGAACAGTGTCTACGAGCAGTACTTC. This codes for CASSQNSVYEQYF.

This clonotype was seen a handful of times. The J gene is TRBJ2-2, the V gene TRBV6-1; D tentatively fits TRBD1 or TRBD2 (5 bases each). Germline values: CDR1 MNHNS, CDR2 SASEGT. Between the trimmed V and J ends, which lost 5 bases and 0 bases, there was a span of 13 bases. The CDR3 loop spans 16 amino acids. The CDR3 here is CASSRGPLANTGELFF. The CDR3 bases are TGTGCCAGCAGTCGGGGACCGCTCGCGAACACCGGGGAGCTGTTTTTT.

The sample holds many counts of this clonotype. The CDR3 loop is CSASPGGWGTGELFF. The CDR3 DNA is TGCAGTGCTAGCCCGGGGGGCTGGGGCACCGGGGAGCTGTTTTTT. The rearrangement links TRBV20-1 to TRBJ2-2; D may be TRBD2 (7 bases). V shed 3 bases and J shed 4 bases, with 15 bases lying between them. Germline CDR1 and CDR2: DFQATT and SNEGSKA (reference sequence). This CDR3 region has 15 residues.

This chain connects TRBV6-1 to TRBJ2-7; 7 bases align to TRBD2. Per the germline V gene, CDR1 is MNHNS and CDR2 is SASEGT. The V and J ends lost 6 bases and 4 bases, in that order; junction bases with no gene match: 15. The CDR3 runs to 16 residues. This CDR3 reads CASSIMGVAGIYEQYF. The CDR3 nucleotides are TGTGCCAGCAGCATAATGGGAGTAGCGGGCATTTACGAGCAGTACTTC.

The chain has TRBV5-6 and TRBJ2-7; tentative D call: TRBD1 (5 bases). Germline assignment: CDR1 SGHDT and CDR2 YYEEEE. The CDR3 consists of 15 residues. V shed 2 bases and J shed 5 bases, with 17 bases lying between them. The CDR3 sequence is CASSFGRAFGNEQYF. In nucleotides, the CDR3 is TGTGCCAGCAGCTTCGGCAGGGCTTTTGGAAACGAGCAGTACTTC.

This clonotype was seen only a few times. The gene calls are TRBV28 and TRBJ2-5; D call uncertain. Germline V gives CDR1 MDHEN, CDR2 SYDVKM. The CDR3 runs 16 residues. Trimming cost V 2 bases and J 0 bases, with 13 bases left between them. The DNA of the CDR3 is TGTGCCAGCAGTTTAAGGGTCAAGAAGTACCAAGAGACCCAGTACTTC. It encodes CASSLRVKKYQETQYF.

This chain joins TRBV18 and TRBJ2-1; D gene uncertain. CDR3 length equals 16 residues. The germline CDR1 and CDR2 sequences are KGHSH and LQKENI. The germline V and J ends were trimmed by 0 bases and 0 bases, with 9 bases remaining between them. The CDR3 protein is CASSPPLQSSYNEQFF. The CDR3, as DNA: TGTGCCAGCTCACCACCTTTACAAAGCTCCTACAATGAGCAGTTCTTC.

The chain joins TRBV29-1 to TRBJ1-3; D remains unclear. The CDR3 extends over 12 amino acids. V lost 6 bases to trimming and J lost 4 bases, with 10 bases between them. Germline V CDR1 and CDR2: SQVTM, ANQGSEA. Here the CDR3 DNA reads TGCAGCGTCACTCGCGACGGAAACACCATATATTTT. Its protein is CSVTRDGNTIYF.

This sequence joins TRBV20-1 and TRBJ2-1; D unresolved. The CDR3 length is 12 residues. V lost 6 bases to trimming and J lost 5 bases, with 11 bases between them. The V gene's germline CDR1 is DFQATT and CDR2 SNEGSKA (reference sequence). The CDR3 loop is CSAEHLNNEQFF. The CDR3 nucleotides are TGCAGTGCCGAACATTTAAACAATGAGCAGTTCTTC.

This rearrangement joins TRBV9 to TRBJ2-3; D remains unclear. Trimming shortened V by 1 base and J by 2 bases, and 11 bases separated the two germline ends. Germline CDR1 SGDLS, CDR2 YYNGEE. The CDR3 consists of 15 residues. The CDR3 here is CASSVRPAPTDTQYF. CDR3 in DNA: TGTGCCAGCAGCGTAAGACCAGCACCCACAGATACGCAGTATTTT.

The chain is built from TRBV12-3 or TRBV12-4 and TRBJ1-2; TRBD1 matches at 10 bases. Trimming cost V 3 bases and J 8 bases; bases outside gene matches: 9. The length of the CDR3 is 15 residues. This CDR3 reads CASSLSGTGEGGYTF. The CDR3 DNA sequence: TGTGCCAGCAGTTTGAGCGGGACAGGGGAGGGCGGCTACACCTTC.

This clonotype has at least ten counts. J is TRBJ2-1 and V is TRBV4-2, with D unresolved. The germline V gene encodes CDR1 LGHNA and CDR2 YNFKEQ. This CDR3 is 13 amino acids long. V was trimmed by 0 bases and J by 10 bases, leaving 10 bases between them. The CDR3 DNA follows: TGTGCCAGCAGCCAAGAAGCAGGACGAGAGCAGTTCTTC. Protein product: CASSQEAGREQFF.

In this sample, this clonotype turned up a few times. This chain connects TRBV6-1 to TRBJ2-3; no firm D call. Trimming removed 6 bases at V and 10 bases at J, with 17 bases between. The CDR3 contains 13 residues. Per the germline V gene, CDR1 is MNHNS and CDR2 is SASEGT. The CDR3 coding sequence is TGTGCCAGCAGGAGTGGGTACAAGGCCGCGCAGTATTTT. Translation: CASRSGYKAAQYF.

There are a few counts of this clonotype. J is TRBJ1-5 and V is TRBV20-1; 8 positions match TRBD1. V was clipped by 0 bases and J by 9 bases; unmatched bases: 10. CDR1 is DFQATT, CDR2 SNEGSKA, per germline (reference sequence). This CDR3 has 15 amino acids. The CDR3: CSARDSDRGSSPQHF. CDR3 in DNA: TGCAGTGCTAGAGATAGCGACAGGGGTAGCTCGCCCCAGCATTTT.

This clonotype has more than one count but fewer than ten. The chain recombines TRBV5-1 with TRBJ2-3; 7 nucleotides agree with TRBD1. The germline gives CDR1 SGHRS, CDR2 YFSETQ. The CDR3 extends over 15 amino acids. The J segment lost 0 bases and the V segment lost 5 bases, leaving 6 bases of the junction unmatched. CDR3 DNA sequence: TGCGCCAGCAGTTGGGGACAGTCTAGCACAGATACGCAGTATTTT. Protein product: CASSWGQSSTDTQYF.

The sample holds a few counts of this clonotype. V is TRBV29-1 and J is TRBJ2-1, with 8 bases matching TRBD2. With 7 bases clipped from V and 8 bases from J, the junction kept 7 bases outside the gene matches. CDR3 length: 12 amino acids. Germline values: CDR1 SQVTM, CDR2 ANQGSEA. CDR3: CSEEGLGDEQFF. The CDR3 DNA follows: TGCAGCGAGGAGGGACTAGGCGATGAGCAGTTCTTC.

The chain's CDR3 is CSARDRLAGGGVDTQYF. CDR3 nucleotides: TGCAGTGCTAGAGATCGGCTAGCGGGAGGAGGTGTCGATACGCAGTATTTT. This chain links TRBV20-1 with TRBJ2-3; 11 positions match TRBD2. Germline trimming cut 0 bases from V and 6 bases from J; bases unmatched to any gene: 11. Germline-derived CDR1 and CDR2 are DFQATT and SNEGSKA (reference sequence). The CDR3 consists of 17 residues.

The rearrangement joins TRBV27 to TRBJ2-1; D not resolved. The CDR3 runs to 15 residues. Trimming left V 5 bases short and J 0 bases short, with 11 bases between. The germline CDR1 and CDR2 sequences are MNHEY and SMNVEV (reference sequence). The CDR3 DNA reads TGTGCCAGCAGTCTTCAGACGAGCTCCTACAATGAGCAGTTCTTC. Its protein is CASSLQTSSYNEQFF.

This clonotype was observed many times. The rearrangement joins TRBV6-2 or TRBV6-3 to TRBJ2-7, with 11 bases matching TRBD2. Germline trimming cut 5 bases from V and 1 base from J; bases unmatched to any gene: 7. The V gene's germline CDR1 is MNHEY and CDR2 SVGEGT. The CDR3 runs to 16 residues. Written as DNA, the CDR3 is TGTGCCAGCAGTCTCACCCCTAGCGGGAGGTCCTACGAGCAGTACTTC. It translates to CASSLTPSGRSYEQYF.

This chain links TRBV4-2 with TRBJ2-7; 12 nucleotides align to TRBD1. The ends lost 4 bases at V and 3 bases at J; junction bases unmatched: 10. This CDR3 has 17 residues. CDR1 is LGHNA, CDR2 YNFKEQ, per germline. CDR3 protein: CASSLETGTGGFYEQYF. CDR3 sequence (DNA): TGTGCCAGCAGCCTAGAGACCGGGACAGGGGGCTTCTACGAGCAGTACTTC.

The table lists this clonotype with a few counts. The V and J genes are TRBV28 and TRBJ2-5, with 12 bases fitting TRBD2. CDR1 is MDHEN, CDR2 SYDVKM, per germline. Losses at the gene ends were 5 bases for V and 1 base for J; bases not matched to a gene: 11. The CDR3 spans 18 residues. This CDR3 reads CASSPASGTSGFQETQYF. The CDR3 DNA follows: TGTGCCAGCAGTCCCGCCTCCGGGACTAGCGGGTTCCAAGAGACCCAGTACTTC.

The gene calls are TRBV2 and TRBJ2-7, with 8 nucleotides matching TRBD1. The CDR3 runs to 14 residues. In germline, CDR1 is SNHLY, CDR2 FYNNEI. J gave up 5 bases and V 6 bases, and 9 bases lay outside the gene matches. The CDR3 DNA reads TGTGCCAGCAGACCCACCCCGGACAGGGACGAGCAGTACTTC. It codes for CASRPTPDRDEQYF.

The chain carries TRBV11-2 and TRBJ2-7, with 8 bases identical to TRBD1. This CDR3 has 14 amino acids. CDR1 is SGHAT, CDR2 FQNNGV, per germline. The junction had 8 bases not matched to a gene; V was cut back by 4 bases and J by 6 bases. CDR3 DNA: TGTGCCAGCAGCTCCCGGACAGGGTTTAGCGAGCAGTACTTC. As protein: CASSSRTGFSEQYF.

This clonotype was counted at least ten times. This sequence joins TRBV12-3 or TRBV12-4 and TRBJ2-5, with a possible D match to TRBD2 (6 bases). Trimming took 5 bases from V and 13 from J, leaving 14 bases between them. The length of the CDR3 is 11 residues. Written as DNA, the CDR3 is TGTGCCAGCAGTGGAGGGAGACGTCCGTACTTC. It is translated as CASSGGRRPYF.

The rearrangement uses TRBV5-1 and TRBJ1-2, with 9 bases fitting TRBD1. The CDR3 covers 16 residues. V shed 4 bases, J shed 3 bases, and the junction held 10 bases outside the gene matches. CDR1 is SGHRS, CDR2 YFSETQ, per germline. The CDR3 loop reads CASSGGGTGTYYGYTF. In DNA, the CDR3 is TGCGCCAGCAGCGGCGGCGGGACAGGGACGTACTATGGCTACACCTTC.

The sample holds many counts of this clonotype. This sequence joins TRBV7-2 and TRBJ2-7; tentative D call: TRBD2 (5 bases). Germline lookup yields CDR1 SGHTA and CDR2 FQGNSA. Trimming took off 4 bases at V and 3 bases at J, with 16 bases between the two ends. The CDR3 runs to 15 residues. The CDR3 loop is CASSSRGADHYEQYF. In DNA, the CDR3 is TGTGCCAGCAGCTCCCGAGGAGCGGATCACTACGAGCAGTACTTC.